This T cell receptor beta chain was identified during a study of beta chain features in type 1 diabetes. At the level of the study: Over all samples combined, about 100,000,000 sorted cells were examined. Study-level results: Among patients with Type 1 diabetes, TCRB CDR3s were moderately but significantly shorter in every one of the four CD4+ subsets.

The isolated RNA, all of it, was reverse transcribed, so expressed TCRB transcripts were what got sequenced. Assay used: immunoSEQ multiplex PCR; TCRdb lists only in-frame clones, some missing. The sample has 120,000 to 150,000 clones, about an eighth seen once. The V gene lost 5 bases and the J gene lost 3 bases, with 5 bases spanning the gap. Germline loops: CDR1 SEHNR, CDR2 FQNEAQ (reference sequence). The CDR3 has 12 residues. This clone was observed at least ten times. What it binds is unknown. The sequence came from a man aged 18 to 30 with type 1 diabetes. The genes are TRBV7-9 and TRBJ2-4; D gene unclear. Sequenced input: central memory CD4+ T cells from blood. DNA for the CDR3: TGTGCCAGCAGCGTCGACAAAAACATTCAGTACTTC. Protein product: CASSVDKNIQYF.